This paragraph reports one T cell receptor (beta chain). Antigen specificity is unknown. Researchers ran the PCR with 60 Vbeta and 13 Jbeta primers. Assay used: immunoSEQ multiplex PCR; TCRdb lists only in-frame clones, some missing. The sample includes 200,000 to 300,000 clones, about 81% of them seen just once. V shed 0 bases, J shed 7 bases, and the junction held 8 bases outside the gene matches. The CDR3 runs to 15 residues. Germline V gives CDR1 SGHAT, CDR2 FQNNGV. This sample is part of a study of cytomegalovirus exposure and HLA in healthy donors. Study-wide results and limits: With DRB1 most and HLA-C fewest, TCR association rates differed between HLA loci in a later analysis. In an earlier analysis, about 90% or about 30%: the productive usage of most TCR beta V segments.

The sample taken for sequencing was PBMCs. The chain combines TRBV11-2 with TRBJ1-2; TRBD1 aligns across 7 bases. The sequence came from a woman aged 35 to 49 in good health and CMV-seropositive. Here the CDR3 DNA reads TGTGCCAGCAGCTTAGACCGGGTAGGGGGCGGTGGCTACACCTTC. As protein: CASSLDRVGGGGYTF. The full variable domain, in which reference TRBV11-2 and TRBJ1-2 provide the parts outside the CDR3, is EAGVAQSPRYKIIEKRQSVAFWCNPISGHATLYWYQQILGQGPKLLIQFQNNGVVDDSQLPKDRFSAERLKGVDSTLKIQPAKLEDSAVYLCASSLDRVGGGGYTFGSGTRLTVV.